What follows are 25 T cell receptor beta chains derived from one specimen sequenced in a study of blood T cell repertoires in COVID-19. The method was immunoSEQ multiplex PCR; TCRdb's version includes in-frame clones alone and lacks a portion of them. The data show around 64,000 clones, approximately 91% seen once. Sequences were obtained from peripheral blood. Every receptor here comes from a human donor in a cohort sampled during active COVID-19.

This sequence joins TRBV7-2 and TRBJ2-3, with no clear D. Germline assignment: CDR1 SGHTA and CDR2 FQGNSA. V was cut by 8 bases and J by 0 bases, with 6 bases left in between. There are 12 residues in the CDR3. CDR3 sequence reads: CASSLSTDTQYF. The CDR3 coding sequence is TGTGCCAGCTCTCTGAGCACAGATACGCAGTATTTT.

The chain couples TRBV27 to TRBJ1-2, with 7 bases identical to TRBD1. Germline CDR1 is MNHEY and CDR2 is SMNVEV (reference sequence). J was trimmed by 10 bases and V by 3 bases; bases with no gene match: 17. The CDR3 contains 16 residues. The CDR3 protein is CASSFRQGTIPTDYTF. CDR3 in DNA: TGTGCCAGCAGTTTCCGACAGGGTACGATTCCTACAGACTACACCTTC.

This rearrangement joins TRBV28 to TRBJ2-2; D not resolved. Trimming left V 7 bases short and J 7 bases short, with 10 bases between. The germline V gene has CDR1 MDHEN and CDR2 SYDVKM. The CDR3 has 12 residues. In DNA form, the CDR3 reads TGTGCCAGCAACATCCTGATCGGGGAGCTGTTTTTT. Residues: CASNILIGELFF.

Comment on this clone: This sample includes further DNA sequences coding for the same CDR3. The CDR3 coding sequence is TGCAGCGCTGGACAGGGCCAGGAGACCCAGTACTTC. Its translation is CSAGQGQETQYF. The chain uses TRBV29-1 and TRBJ2-5; TRBD1 matches 8 bases. The V gene end was trimmed by 7 bases and the J gene end by 5 bases; junction bases not matched to a gene: 6. This CDR3 has 12 amino acids. Germline CDR1 reads SQVTM; CDR2 reads ANQGSEA.

The V and J genes are TRBV15 and TRBJ2-7; D perhaps matches TRBD2 (5 bases). Trimming shortened V by 0 bases and J by 0 bases, and 9 bases separated the two germline ends. The CDR3 length is 15 residues. Germline V gene lookup returns CDR1 LNHNV and CDR2 YYDKDF (reference sequence). The CDR3 region has the DNA TGTGCCACCAGCAGAGATGTTCGGGACTCCTACGAGCAGTACTTC. Encoded protein: CATSRDVRDSYEQYF.

The rearrangement links TRBV11-3 to TRBJ1-1, with TRBD1 matching over 10 bases. V trimming: 5 bases; J trimming: 6 bases; junction bases outside the gene matches: 9. Germline V gives CDR1 SGHNT, CDR2 YENEEA. The CDR3 loop spans 15 amino acids. CDR3 sequence (DNA): TGTGCCAGCAGCCCAGGGGGACAGGGGAGGTCTGAAGCTTTCTTT. Residues: CASSPGGQGRSEAFF.

The chain uses TRBV5-4 and TRBJ2-3; the match to TRBD1 covers 9 bases. The germline CDR1 and CDR2 sequences are SGHNT and YYREEE (reference sequence). The V gene end was trimmed by 3 bases and the J gene end by 0 bases; junction bases not matched to a gene: 5. CDR3 length: 16 amino acids. The CDR3 nucleotides are TGTGCCAGCAGCTCGGGGACAGGGCCCAGCACAGATACGCAGTATTTT. Its translation: CASSSGTGPSTDTQYF.

This rearrangement joins TRBV7-9 to TRBJ2-7; weak D call: TRBD2 (5 bases). Germline lookup yields CDR1 SEHNR and CDR2 FQNEAQ (reference sequence). The V end was cut by 5 bases, the J end by 7 bases, with 18 bases between. This CDR3 has 14 residues. DNA of the CDR3: TGTGCCAGCAGCCCGGACTCAACAAATCGGGAGCAGTACTTC. This translates into CASSPDSTNREQYF.

This chain joins TRBV5-4 and TRBJ1-2, with 8 bases lining up with TRBD1. Germline trimming cut 0 bases from V and 8 bases from J; bases unmatched to any gene: 0. The germline CDR1 and CDR2 sequences are SGHNT and YYREEE (reference sequence). The CDR3 is 12 amino acids. The CDR3 DNA follows: TGTGCCAGCAGCTTGGGGGACAGGGGCTACACCTTC. Protein: CASSLGDRGYTF. The full variable domain, completed using reference TRBV5-4 and TRBJ1-2, is ETGVTQSPTHLIKTRGQQVTLRCSSQSGHNTVSWYQQALGQGPQFIFQYYREEENGRGNFPPRFSGLQFPNYSSELNVNALELDDSALYLCASSLGDRGYTFGSGTRLTVV.

This chain connects TRBV28 to TRBJ2-3; TRBD1 agrees at 11 bases. CDR1 and CDR2 from the germline V gene are MDHEN and SYDVKM. The CDR3 covers 15 residues. The V segment lost 11 bases and the J segment 2 bases; nucleotides outside the gene matches: 9. The chain's CDR3 is CASRTGGEFTDTQYF. The CDR3 DNA sequence: TGTGCCTCCAGGACAGGGGGCGAATTCACAGATACGCAGTATTTT.

This chain joins TRBV7-2 and TRBJ2-1, with 10 bases matching TRBD2. This CDR3 is 16 amino acids long. V was clipped by 4 bases and J by 4 bases; unmatched bases: 7. Looked up from germline, CDR1 is SGHTA and CDR2 is FQGNSA. The CDR3 region is CASSYPRTSGYNEQFF. DNA for the CDR3: TGTGCCAGCAGCTACCCCCGGACTAGCGGTTACAATGAGCAGTTCTTC.

The V and J genes are TRBV18 and TRBJ2-3; D not resolved. The CDR3 is 14 amino acids. Trimming pared 6 bases from V and 0 bases from J, leaving 10 bases between. Germline loops: CDR1 KGHSH, CDR2 LQKENI. The CDR3 sequence is CASSQTTSTDTQYF. CDR3 nucleotides: TGTGCCAGCTCCCAGACAACTAGCACAGATACGCAGTATTTT.

This clone was counted a single time. The chain uses TRBV5-1 and TRBJ2-1; 12 bases align to TRBD2. The CDR3 contains 19 residues. J lost 0 bases, V lost 3 bases, and 10 bases had no gene match. Per germline, CDR1 SGHRS and CDR2 YFSETQ. CDR3 in amino acids: CASSYLAGGSKGSYNEQFF. The CDR3 DNA reads as TGCGCCAGCAGCTATCTAGCGGGGGGGAGCAAAGGCTCCTACAATGAGCAGTTCTTC.

V and J are TRBV11-2 and TRBJ1-6; 9 bases align to TRBD1. The length of the CDR3 is 15 residues. The ends lost 1 base at V and 6 bases at J; junction bases unmatched: 1. CDR1 SGHAT and CDR2 FQNNGV come from the germline V gene. The CDR3 sequence: CASSLGGQGNSPLHF. Written as DNA, the CDR3 is TGTGCCAGCAGCTTAGGGGGACAGGGTAATTCACCCCTCCACTTT.

V and J are TRBV11-3 and TRBJ2-3; 11 positions match TRBD2. Germline-derived CDR1 and CDR2 are SGHNT and YENEEA. The CDR3 sequence is 20 residues long. V trimming: 5 bases; J trimming: 1 base; junction bases outside the gene matches: 17. In nucleotides, the CDR3 is TGTGCCAGCAGCCGAGGGCAGGGGGCTAGCGGGAGGTTACGCACAGATACGCAGTATTTT. Translating it yields CASSRGQGASGRLRTDTQYF. The whole variable domain, remainder taken from reference TRBV11-3 and TRBJ2-3, is EAGVVQSPRYKIIEKKQPVAFWCNPISGHNTLYWYLQNLGQGPELLIRYENEEAVDDSQLPKDRFSAERLKGVDSTLKIQPAELGDSAVYLCASSRGQGASGRLRTDTQYFGPGTRLTVL.

The rearrangement uses TRBV29-1 and TRBJ1-1; no definite D call. V was trimmed by 5 bases and J by 1 base, leaving 8 bases between them. Per germline, CDR1 SQVTM and CDR2 ANQGSEA. The CDR3 has 12 residues. The CDR3 sequence is CSVRSQNTEAFF. CDR3 nucleotide sequence: TGCAGCGTTAGGAGTCAGAACACTGAAGCTTTCTTT.

J is TRBJ1-4 and V is TRBV7-9; 7 bases map to TRBD1. J was trimmed by 5 bases and V by 5 bases; bases with no gene match: 11. CDR3 size: 16 residues. Germline loops: CDR1 SEHNR, CDR2 FQNEAQ (reference sequence). DNA of the CDR3: TGTGCCAGCAGCCGACAGGGACGAGGTGCAAATGAAAAACTGTTTTTT. This sequence encodes CASSRQGRGANEKLFF. Variable domain in full (rest from reference TRBV7-9 and TRBJ1-4): DTGVSQNPRHKITKRGQNVTFRCDPISEHNRLYWYRQTLGQGPEFLTYFQNEAQLEKSRLLSDRFSAERPKGSFSTLEIQRTEQGDSAMYLCASSRQGRGANEKLFFGSGTQLSVL.

V and J are TRBV19 and TRBJ1-1, with 7 bases fitting TRBD1. This CDR3 region has 14 residues. The germline V gene has CDR1 LNHDA and CDR2 SQIVND (reference sequence). J gave up 0 bases and V 6 bases, and 4 bases lay outside the gene matches. The CDR3 here is CASRQGRLNTEAFF. As DNA, the CDR3 is TGTGCCAGTAGACAGGGGAGGTTGAACACTGAAGCTTTCTTT.

This chain connects TRBV5-4 to TRBJ2-1, with TRBD2 as a possible D gene (5 bases). The CDR3 loop spans 13 amino acids. Germline V gene data show CDR1 as SGHNT and CDR2 as YYREEE (reference sequence). The ends were cut back, 7 bases at V and 5 bases at J, with 13 bases in the middle. The CDR3, as DNA: TGTGCCAGCCAAGCTCGACTAAACAATGAGCAGTTCTTC. Translating gives CASQARLNNEQFF.

The V and J genes are TRBV15 and TRBJ2-3, with D possibly matching TRBD2 (5 bases). This CDR3 contains 14 residues. Germline V gene lookup returns CDR1 LNHNV and CDR2 YYDKDF (reference sequence). V was pared by 4 bases and J by 4 bases, with 12 bases between. CDR3 in amino acids: CATSKSLGADTQYF. The CDR3 DNA sequence: TGTGCCACCAGCAAATCACTAGGCGCAGATACGCAGTATTTT.

The gene calls are TRBV3-1 (or the pseudogene TRBV3-2) and TRBJ2-2, with TRBD2 matching 10 bases. Per germline, CDR1 LGHDT and CDR2 YNNKEL (reference sequence). The trim removed 3 bases at V and 4 bases at J, leaving 14 bases unmatched. The CDR3 is made up of 19 amino acids. CDR3 amino acids: CASSHQLLAGVSGTGELFF. The DNA of the CDR3 is TGTGCCAGCAGCCATCAGTTGCTAGCGGGAGTTTCCGGCACCGGGGAGCTGTTTTTT.

The rearrangement uses TRBV29-1 and TRBJ2-1, with D possibly matching TRBD2 (5 bases). The V and J ends lost 3 bases and 4 bases respectively, with 10 bases between them. Germline V gene sequence: CDR1 SQVTM, CDR2 ANQGSEA. The CDR3 sequence is 13 residues long. The CDR3, as DNA: TGCAGCGTTGACCGGGAAATGTACAATGAGCAGTTCTTC. Amino acid sequence: CSVDREMYNEQFF.

The chain uses TRBV5-4 and TRBJ2-5; tentative D call: TRBD2 (6 bases). Trimming left V 4 bases short and J 5 bases short, with 12 bases between. The CDR3 runs 13 residues. Germline loops: CDR1 SGHNT, CDR2 YYREEE (reference sequence). The CDR3 loop is CASSRPEGETQYF. In nucleotides, the CDR3 is TGTGCCAGCAGCCGACCGGAGGGGGAGACCCAGTACTTC.

The chain combines TRBV9 with TRBJ2-7, with TRBD2 matching over 9 bases. The V and J ends lost 4 bases and 4 bases, in that order; junction bases with no gene match: 15. Germline V gene data show CDR1 as SGDLS and CDR2 as YYNGEE. The CDR3 length is 17 residues. This CDR3 is CASSPDLSGSWAYEQYF. CDR3 bases: TGTGCCAGCAGCCCAGACCTTAGCGGGAGTTGGGCTTACGAGCAGTACTTC.

The rearrangement uses TRBV14 and TRBJ2-7, with D tentatively TRBD2 (5 bases). The CDR3 contains 15 residues. Trimming shortened V by 3 bases and J by 3 bases, and 15 bases separated the two germline ends. Germline CDR1 and CDR2: SGHDN and FVKESK. The CDR3 bases are TGTGCCAGCAGCCAGCGCCGGGGAGCTAACTACGAGCAGTACTTC. Amino acid sequence: CASSQRRGANYEQYF.